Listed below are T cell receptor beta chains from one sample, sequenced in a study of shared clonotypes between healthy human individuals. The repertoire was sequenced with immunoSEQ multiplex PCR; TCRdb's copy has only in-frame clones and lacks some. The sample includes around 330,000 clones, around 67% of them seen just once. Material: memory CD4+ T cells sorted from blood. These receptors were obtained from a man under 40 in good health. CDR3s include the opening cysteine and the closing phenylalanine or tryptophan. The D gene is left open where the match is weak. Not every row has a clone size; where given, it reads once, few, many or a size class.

TGTGCCATCAGTGAGGTGTCCGAGACCCAGTACTTC,CAISEVSETQYF,-,TRBV10-3,TRBJ2-5,-
TGTGCCAGCAGCTTATCTAAGGGTCATGAGCAGTTCTTC,CASSLSKGHEQFF,-,TRBV11-2,TRBJ2-1,-
TGTGCCAGCAGCGTGTGGGGGGAAAAACTGTTTTTT,CASSVWGEKLFF,-,TRBV27,TRBJ1-4,-
TGTGCCAGCAGCCATAACACCGTTATAGTTGGTGGAAACACCATATATTTT,CASSHNTVIVGGNTIYF,-,TRBV14,TRBJ1-3,-
TGTGCCAGCTCAGACGAAACCGGGCCTCAGGGCCGCGAGCAGTACTTC,CASSDETGPQGREQYF,-,TRBV18,TRBJ2-7,-
TGCGCCAGCAGCTCGGGCAGGACAGGGGGCGTTCGATCTGAAGCTTTCTTT,CASSSGRTGGVRSEAFF,TRBD1,TRBV5-1,TRBJ1-1,few
TGTGCCAGCAGCTTGGCAAAGACAGGGGGCGCGTCGTACAATGAGCAGTTCTTC,CASSLAKTGGASYNEQFF,TRBD1,TRBV5-6,TRBJ2-1,once
TGTGCCAGCAGCCCCACTAGCGGGAGGACCGGGGAGCTGTTTTTT,CASSPTSGRTGELFF,TRBD2,TRBV5-4,TRBJ2-2,many
TGTGCCAGCAGTGCTTTGACAGATACGCAGTATTTT,CASSALTDTQYF,-,TRBV28,TRBJ2-3,-
TGTGCTAGCAGCATGGGACAGGGCCGCACAGATACGCAGTATTTT,CASSMGQGRTDTQYF,TRBD1,TRBV7-7,TRBJ2-3,-
TGTGCCAGCTCACCGACTAGCGGCTCTAGCACAGATACGCAGTATTTT,CASSPTSGSSTDTQYF,TRBD2,TRBV18,TRBJ2-3,-
TGTGCCAGCTCACCAGAGACAGGGGCCCCCGTTGGTACTGGAAACACCATATATTTT,CASSPETGAPVGTGNTIYF,TRBD1,TRBV18,TRBJ1-3,-
TGTGCTAGCAGCCCTCCGGGGGGTGCGGTCACCGGGGAGCTGTTTTTT,CASSPPGGAVTGELFF,TRBD2,TRBV7-7,TRBJ2-2,-
TGTGCCAGCCTAAAAGCACTCTCCTACAATGAGCAGTTCTTC,CASLKALSYNEQFF,-,TRBV2,TRBJ2-1,-
TGTGCCAGCTCTACCGGGACAGTAAACACCATATATTTT,CASSTGTVNTIYF,TRBD1,TRBV18,TRBJ1-3,-
TGTGCCATCGGGGCAGGGAGGGCCGGGGAGCTGTTTTTT,CAIGAGRAGELFF,TRBD2,TRBV10-3,TRBJ2-2,-
TGCGCCAGCAGCTCGATTCAGGCGGGAGGTCTCTACAATGAGCAGTTCTTC,CASSSIQAGGLYNEQFF,TRBD2,TRBV5-1,TRBJ2-1,-
TGTGCCAGCAGCGAGGGAGGGACAGGGACCGAACAGTACTTC,CASSEGGTGTEQYF,TRBD1,TRBV9,TRBJ2-7,-
TGTGCCACCAGCAGAGATCTTTGGGGCACAGATACGCAGTATTTT,CATSRDLWGTDTQYF,-,TRBV15,TRBJ2-3,-
TGTGCCAGCAGCCACCAGGGGACTAGCGGAGAAGACACAGATACGCAGTATTTT,CASSHQGTSGEDTDTQYF,TRBD2,TRBV27,TRBJ2-3,-
TGCGCCAGCAGCCCCAAGCCCGGGACTAGCGGGATCTCCTACAATGAGCAGTTCTTC,CASSPKPGTSGISYNEQFF,TRBD2,TRBV4-3,TRBJ2-1,-
TGTGCCAGCAGTCAGGCAACTAGCACAGATACGCAGTATTTT,CASSQATSTDTQYF,-,TRBV5-8,TRBJ2-3,-
TGTGCCAGTAGCCCAGCGGTGGGGGCCTACAATGAGCAGTTCTTC,CASSPAVGAYNEQFF,-,TRBV19,TRBJ2-1,-
TGTGCCAGCAGTAAGGGGGGCGTTGAAGCTTTCTTT,CASSKGGVEAFF,-,TRBV2,TRBJ1-1,-
TGCGCCAGCAGCTTGGGGCAGGGGTCGCGGTGGGGTCAAGAGACCCAGTACTTC,CASSLGQGSRWGQETQYF,-,TRBV5-1,TRBJ2-5,-
TGTGCTTCACGGGGGAGACTAGCGGCAGATACGCAGTATTTT,CASRGRLAADTQYF,TRBD2,TRBV2,TRBJ2-3,few
TGTGCCAGCAGCCCACTAGCGGGAGGGGGCAATGAGCAGTTCTTC,CASSPLAGGGNEQFF,TRBD2,TRBV7-2,TRBJ2-1,-
TGTGCCAGCTCACCAAGAAGGGGGACCTACGAGCAGTACTTC,CASSPRRGTYEQYF,-,TRBV18,TRBJ2-7,-
TGTGCCAGCAGCTTGGACAGTAACTATGGCTACACCTTC,CASSLDSNYGYTF,-,TRBV5-4,TRBJ1-2,-
TGTGCCAGCTCACGAGAGACAGGGCGAGAGACCCAGTACTTC,CASSRETGRETQYF,TRBD1,TRBV18,TRBJ2-5,-
TGTGCCAGCAGCTTAGCGGAGGTGAACACTGAAGCTTTCTTT,CASSLAEVNTEAFF,-,TRBV7-8,TRBJ1-1,-
TGCGCCACCCGACCGACTCCCAGCTCTGGGGCCAACGTCCTGACTTTC,CATRPTPSSGANVLTF,-,TRBV5-1,TRBJ2-6,once
TGCGCCAGCAGTTTAGAAGAGACCCAGTACTTC,CASSLEETQYF,-,TRBV5-1,TRBJ2-5,few
TGTGCCAGCAGCGGGCACGGACAGGACTACACCTTC,CASSGHGQDYTF,TRBD1,TRBV2,TRBJ1-2,-
TGTGCCAGCAGTGATCAACTACTTTCGCAGTTCTTC,CASSDQLLSQFF,-,TRBV2,TRBJ2-1,-
TGTGCCAGCAGTGAACCTGAAGATTACGAGCAGTACTTC,CASSEPEDYEQYF,-,TRBV25-1,TRBJ2-7,once
TGTGCCAGCAGCTTAGACATAGCCACTGGCACAGATACGCAGTATTTT,CASSLDIATGTDTQYF,-,TRBV7-9,TRBJ2-3,-
TGTGCCAGCTCACCAGTACCGGGACAGGGGGGAGAGCAGTACTTC,CASSPVPGQGGEQYF,TRBD1,TRBV18,TRBJ2-7,-
TGCGCCAGCAGCCCCCGGGACACCCACACCGGGGAGCTGTTTTTT,CASSPRDTHTGELFF,-,TRBV5-1,TRBJ2-2,many
TGTGCCAGCAGCTCACGGACTAGGGGAGGGAACTATGGCTACACCTTC,CASSSRTRGGNYGYTF,-,TRBV7-8,TRBJ1-2,many